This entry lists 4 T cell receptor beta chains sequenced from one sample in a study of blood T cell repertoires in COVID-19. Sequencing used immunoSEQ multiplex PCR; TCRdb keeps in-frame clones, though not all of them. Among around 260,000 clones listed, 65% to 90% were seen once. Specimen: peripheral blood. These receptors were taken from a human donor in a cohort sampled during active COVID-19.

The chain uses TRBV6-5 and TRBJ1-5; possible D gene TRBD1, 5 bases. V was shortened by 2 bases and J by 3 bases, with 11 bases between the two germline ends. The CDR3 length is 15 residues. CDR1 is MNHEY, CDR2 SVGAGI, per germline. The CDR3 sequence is CASSYGRGPNQPQHF. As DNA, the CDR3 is TGTGCCAGCAGTTACGGTAGGGGCCCCAATCAGCCCCAGCATTTT.

CDR3 region: CASSQDGGLRSYTF. The CDR3 nucleotides read TGTGCCAGCAGCCAAGATGGGGGGTTAAGAAGCTACACCTTC. This chain connects TRBV3-1 (or the pseudogene TRBV3-2) to TRBJ1-2; D may be TRBD1 (5 bases). Trimming removed 0 bases from V and 9 bases from J, with 14 bases in between. CDR1 is LGHDT, CDR2 YNNKEL, per germline (reference sequence). There are 14 residues in the CDR3.

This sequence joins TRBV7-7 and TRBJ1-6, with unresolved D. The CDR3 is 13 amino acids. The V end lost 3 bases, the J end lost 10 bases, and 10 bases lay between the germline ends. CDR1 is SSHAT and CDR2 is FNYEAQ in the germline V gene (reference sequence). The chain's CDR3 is CASSLDFVSPLHF. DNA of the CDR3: TGTGCCAGCAGCTTGGACTTTGTCTCACCCCTCCACTTT.

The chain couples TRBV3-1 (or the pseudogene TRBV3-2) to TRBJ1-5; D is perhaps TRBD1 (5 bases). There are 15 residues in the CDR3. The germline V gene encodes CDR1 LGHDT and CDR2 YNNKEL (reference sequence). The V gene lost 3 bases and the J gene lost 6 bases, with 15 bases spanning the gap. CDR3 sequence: CASSHPKGGGQPQHF. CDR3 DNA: TGTGCCAGCAGCCACCCCAAGGGCGGGGGTCAGCCCCAGCATTTT.